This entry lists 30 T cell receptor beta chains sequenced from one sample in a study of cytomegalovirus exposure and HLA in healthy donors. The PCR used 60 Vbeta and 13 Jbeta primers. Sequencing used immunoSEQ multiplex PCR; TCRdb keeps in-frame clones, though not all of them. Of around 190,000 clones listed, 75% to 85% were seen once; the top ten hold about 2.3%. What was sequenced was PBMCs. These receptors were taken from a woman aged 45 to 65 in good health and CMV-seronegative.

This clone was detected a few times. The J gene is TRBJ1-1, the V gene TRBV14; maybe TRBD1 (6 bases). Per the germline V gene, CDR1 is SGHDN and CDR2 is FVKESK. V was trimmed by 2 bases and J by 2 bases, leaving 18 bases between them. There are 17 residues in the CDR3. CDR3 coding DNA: TGTGCCAGCAGCCAACGTATTGGGGGAGGGGGTAACACTGAAGCTTTCTTT. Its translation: CASSQRIGGGGNTEAFF.

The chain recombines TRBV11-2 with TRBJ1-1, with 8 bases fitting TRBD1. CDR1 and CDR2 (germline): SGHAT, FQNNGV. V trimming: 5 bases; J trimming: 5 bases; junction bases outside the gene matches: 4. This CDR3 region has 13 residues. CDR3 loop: CASSKTGDTEAFF. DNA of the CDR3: TGTGCCAGCAGCAAGACAGGGGATACTGAAGCTTTCTTT.

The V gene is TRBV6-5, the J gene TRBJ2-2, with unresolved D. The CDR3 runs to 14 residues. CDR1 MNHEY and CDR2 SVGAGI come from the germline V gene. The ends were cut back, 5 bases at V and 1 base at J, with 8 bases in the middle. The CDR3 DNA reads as TGTGCCAGCAGTGCGGCCAGGAACACCGGGGAGCTGTTTTTT. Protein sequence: CASSAARNTGELFF.

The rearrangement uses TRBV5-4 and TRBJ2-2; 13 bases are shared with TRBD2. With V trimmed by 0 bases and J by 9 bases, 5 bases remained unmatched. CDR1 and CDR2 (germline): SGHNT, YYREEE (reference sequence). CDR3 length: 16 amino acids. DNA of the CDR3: TGTGCCAGCAGCTTGGACGGACTAGCGGGAGTCCGGGAGCTGTTTTTT. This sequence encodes CASSLDGLAGVRELFF.

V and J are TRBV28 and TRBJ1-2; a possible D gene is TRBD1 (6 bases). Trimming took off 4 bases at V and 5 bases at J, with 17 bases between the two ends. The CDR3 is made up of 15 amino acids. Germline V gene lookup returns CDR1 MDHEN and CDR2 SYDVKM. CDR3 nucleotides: TGTGCCAGCAGTTACACCCAGGGGAGTTTATATGGCTACACCTTC. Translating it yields CASSYTQGSLYGYTF.

CDR3 region: CASSPNRGRIGNTIYF. In DNA, the CDR3 is TGCGCCAGCAGCCCAAACAGGGGGCGAATCGGAAACACCATATATTTT. V is TRBV5-1 and J is TRBJ1-3; TRBD1 matches 9 bases. V was pared by 4 bases and J by 4 bases, with 9 bases of the junction left unmatched. Per the germline V gene, CDR1 is SGHRS and CDR2 is YFSETQ. The CDR3 runs 16 residues.

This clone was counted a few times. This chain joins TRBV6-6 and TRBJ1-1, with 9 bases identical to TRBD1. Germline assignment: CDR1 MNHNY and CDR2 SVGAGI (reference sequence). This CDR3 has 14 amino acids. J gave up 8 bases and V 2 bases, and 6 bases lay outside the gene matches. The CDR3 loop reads CASSYDGQGREAFF. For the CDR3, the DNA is TGTGCCAGCAGTTACGACGGACAGGGGCGGGAAGCTTTCTTT.

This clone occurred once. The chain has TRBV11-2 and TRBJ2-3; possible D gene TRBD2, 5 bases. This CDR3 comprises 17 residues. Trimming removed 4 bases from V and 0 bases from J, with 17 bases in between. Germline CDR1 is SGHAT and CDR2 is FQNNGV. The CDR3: CASSSGGLAKSTDTQYF. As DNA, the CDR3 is TGTGCCAGCAGCTCGGGTGGGCTAGCAAAAAGCACAGATACGCAGTATTTT.

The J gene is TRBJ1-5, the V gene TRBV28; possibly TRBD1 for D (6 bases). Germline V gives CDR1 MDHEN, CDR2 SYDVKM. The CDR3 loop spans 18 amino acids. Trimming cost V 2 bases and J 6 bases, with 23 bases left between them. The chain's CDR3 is CASSLGSVRGAGGQPQHF. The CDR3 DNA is TGTGCCAGCAGTTTAGGATCTGTAAGGGGGGCGGGGGGTCAGCCCCAGCATTTT.

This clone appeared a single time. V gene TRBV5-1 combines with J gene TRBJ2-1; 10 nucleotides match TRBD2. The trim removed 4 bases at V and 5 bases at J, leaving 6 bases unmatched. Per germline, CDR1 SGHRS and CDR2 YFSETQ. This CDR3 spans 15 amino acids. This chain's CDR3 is CASSPGTSVNNEQFF. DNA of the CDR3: TGCGCCAGCAGCCCCGGGACTAGCGTCAACAATGAGCAGTTCTTC.

The CDR3 reads CASRGQGDTGELFF. CDR3 sequence (DNA): TGCGCCAGCAGGGGACAGGGTGACACCGGGGAGCTGTTTTTT. This chain uses TRBV10-2 with TRBJ2-2; 9 positions match TRBD1. V was clipped by 6 bases and J by 3 bases; unmatched bases: 2. The CDR3 totals 14 residues. In germline, CDR1 is WSHSY, CDR2 SAAADI.

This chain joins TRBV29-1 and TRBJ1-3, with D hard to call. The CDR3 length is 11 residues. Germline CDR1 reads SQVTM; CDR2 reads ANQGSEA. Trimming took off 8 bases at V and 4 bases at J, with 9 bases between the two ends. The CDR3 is CSMLRGNTIYF. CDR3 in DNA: TGCAGCATGTTGAGAGGAAACACCATATATTTT.

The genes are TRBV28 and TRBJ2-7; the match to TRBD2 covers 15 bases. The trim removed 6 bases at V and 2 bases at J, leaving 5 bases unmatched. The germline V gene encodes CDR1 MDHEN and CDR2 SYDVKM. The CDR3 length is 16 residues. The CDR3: CASSLGLAGGPYEQYF. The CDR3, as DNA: TGTGCCAGCAGCCTAGGACTAGCGGGAGGGCCCTACGAGCAGTACTTC.

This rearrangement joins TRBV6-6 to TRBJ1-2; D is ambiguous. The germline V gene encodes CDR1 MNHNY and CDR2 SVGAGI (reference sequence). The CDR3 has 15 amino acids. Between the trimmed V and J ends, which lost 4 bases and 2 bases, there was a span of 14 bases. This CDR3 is CASSSTFTVNYGYTF. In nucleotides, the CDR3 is TGTGCCAGCAGTTCCACCTTCACAGTAAACTATGGCTACACCTTC.

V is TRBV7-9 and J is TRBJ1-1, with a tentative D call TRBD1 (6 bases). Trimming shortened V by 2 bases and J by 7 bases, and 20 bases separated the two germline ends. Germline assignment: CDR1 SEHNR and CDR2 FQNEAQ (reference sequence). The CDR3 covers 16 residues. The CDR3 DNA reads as TGTGCCAGCAGCTTAATGTGGGACATTACTCGGAATGAAGCTTTCTTT. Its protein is CASSLMWDITRNEAFF.

CDR3 sequence reads: CASSPGTGAREKLFF. The CDR3 DNA follows: TGTGCCAGCTCACCCGGGACAGGGGCGAGGGAAAAACTGTTTTTT. The chain has TRBV18 and TRBJ1-4; 10 bases are shared with TRBD1. Germline CDR1 KGHSH, CDR2 LQKENI. CDR3 size: 15 residues. Losses at the gene ends were 3 bases for V and 8 bases for J; bases not matched to a gene: 6.

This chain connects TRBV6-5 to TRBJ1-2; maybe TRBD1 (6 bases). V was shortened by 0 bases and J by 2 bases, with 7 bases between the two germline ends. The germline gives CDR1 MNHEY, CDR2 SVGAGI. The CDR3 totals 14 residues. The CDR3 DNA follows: TGTGCCAGCAGTTACTCAGACAGGAACTATGGCTACACCTTC. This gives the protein CASSYSDRNYGYTF.

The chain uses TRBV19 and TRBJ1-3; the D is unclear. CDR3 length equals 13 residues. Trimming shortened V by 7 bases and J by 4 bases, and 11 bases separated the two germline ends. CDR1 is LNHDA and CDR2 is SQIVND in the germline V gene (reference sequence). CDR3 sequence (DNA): TGTGCCAGTAATCCGGGAGGGGGAAACACCATATATTTT. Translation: CASNPGGGNTIYF.

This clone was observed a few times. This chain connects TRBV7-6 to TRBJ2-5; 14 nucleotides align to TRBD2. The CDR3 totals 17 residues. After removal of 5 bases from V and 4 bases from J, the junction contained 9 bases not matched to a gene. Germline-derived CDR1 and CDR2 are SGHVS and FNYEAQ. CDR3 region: CASSGGTSGSRGETQYF. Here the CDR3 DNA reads TGTGCCAGCAGCGGTGGGACTAGCGGGAGTAGAGGAGAGACCCAGTACTTC.

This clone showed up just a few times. The CDR3 DNA follows: TGTGCCAGCAGCTCGGGTGTGGGGCAGTACTTC. Translation gives CASSSGVGQYF. The J gene is TRBJ2-7, the V gene TRBV5-8; D gene uncertain. This CDR3 contains 11 residues. V lost 3 bases to trimming and J lost 9 bases, with 10 bases between them. CDR1 and CDR2 (germline): SGHTS, YDEGEE.

The CDR3 DNA is TGTGCCAGCAGTTACGCTAGCGGCTCCTACGAGCAGTACTTC. Protein sequence: CASSYASGSYEQYF. The chain carries TRBV6-5 and TRBJ2-7; 7 bases agree with TRBD2. CDR3 length: 14 amino acids. V gave up 2 bases and J gave up 0 bases; unmatched junction bases: 1. The germline V gene has CDR1 MNHEY and CDR2 SVGAGI.

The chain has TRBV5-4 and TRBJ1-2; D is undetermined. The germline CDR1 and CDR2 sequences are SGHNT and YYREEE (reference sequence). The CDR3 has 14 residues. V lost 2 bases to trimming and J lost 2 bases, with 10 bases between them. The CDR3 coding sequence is TGTGCCAGCAGCTTCGGACTGCGAAACTATGGCTACACCTTC. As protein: CASSFGLRNYGYTF.

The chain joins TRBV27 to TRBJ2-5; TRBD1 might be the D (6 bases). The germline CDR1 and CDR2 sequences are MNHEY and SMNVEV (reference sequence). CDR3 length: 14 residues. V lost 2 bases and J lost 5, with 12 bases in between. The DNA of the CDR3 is TGTGCCAGCAGTTTACAGGGGCGCCGGGAGACCCAGTACTTC. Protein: CASSLQGRRETQYF.

CDR3 bases: TGCAGCGTCCGAGGTCAGCGGGAAGTCGGGGAGCTGTTTTTT. This sequence encodes CSVRGQREVGELFF. The chain uses TRBV29-1 and TRBJ2-2; 7 nucleotides agree with TRBD2. Germline CDR1 SQVTM, CDR2 ANQGSEA. The CDR3 is made up of 14 amino acids. Trimming removed 6 bases from V and 7 bases from J; junction bases left unmatched: 11.

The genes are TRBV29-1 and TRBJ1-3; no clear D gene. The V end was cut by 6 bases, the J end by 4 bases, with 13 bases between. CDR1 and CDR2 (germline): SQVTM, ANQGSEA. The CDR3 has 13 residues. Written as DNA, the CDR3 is TGCAGCGTCGCAGACTCACGGGGAAACACCATATATTTT. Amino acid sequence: CSVADSRGNTIYF.

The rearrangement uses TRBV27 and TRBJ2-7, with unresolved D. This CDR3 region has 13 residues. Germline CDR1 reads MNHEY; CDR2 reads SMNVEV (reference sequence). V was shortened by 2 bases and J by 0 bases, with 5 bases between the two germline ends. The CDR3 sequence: CASSLKSSYEQYF. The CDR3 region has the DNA TGTGCCAGCAGTTTAAAGAGCTCCTACGAGCAGTACTTC.

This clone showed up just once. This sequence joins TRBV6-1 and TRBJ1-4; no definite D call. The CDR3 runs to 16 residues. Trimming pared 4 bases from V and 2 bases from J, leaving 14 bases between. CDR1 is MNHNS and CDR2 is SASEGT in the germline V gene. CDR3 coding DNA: TGTGCCAGCAGTGCCTACAGCCTGCTGACTAATGAAAAACTGTTTTTT. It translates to CASSAYSLLTNEKLFF.

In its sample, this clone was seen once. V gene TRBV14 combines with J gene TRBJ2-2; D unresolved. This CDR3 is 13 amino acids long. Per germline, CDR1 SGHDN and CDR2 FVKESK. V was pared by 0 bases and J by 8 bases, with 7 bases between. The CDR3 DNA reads TGTGCCAGCAGCCAAGATCTCGTGGGGGAGCTGTTTTTT. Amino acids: CASSQDLVGELFF.

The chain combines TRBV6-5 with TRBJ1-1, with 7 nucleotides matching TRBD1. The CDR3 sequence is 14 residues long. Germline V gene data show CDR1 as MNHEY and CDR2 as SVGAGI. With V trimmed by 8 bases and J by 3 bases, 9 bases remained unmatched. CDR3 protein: CASATYTGDTEAFF. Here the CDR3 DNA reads TGTGCCAGCGCGACGTACACAGGGGACACTGAAGCTTTCTTT.

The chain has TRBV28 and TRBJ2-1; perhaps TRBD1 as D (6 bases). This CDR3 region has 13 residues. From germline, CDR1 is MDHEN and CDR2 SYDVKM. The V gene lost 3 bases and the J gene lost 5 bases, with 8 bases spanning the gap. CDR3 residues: CASSLWDNNEQFF. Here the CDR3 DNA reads TGTGCCAGCAGTTTGTGGGACAACAATGAGCAGTTCTTC.